This T cell receptor beta chain was profiled in a study of blood T cell repertoires in COVID-19. Study details: Sites in the United States, Italy and Spain provided acute and convalescent COVID-19 samples. The cDNA or gDNA used as material had been derived from T cells, B-cell-depleted T cells, or PBMCs.

Two negative PCRs, clearance, or symptom resolution characterized the recovered Cohort 3 donors. As originally analysed: Scientists estimated how many nucleated cells there were by amplifying reference gene primers. The table came from immunoSEQ multiplex PCR; TCRdb's copy has only in-frame clones and leaves some out. V and J calls plus clone size are reproduced from that table; the DNA served to infer D and trimming. Of approximately 190,000 clones listed, roughly 84% were seen once; the top ten hold less than 9.5%. The CDR3 is 17 amino acids. The J segment lost 6 bases and the V segment lost 2 bases, leaving 13 bases of the junction unmatched. Germline assignment: CDR1 KGHSH and CDR2 LQKENI.

Sequencing input: PBMCs or T cells enriched from blood (not recorded which). This clonotype was obtained from a man in his forties who had recovered from COVID-19. This chain joins TRBV18 and TRBJ1-1; 9 nucleotides agree with TRBD1. CDR3 protein: CASSPSGVGTGLSEAFF. Written as DNA, the CDR3 is TGTGCCAGCTCACCAAGTGGTGTAGGGACAGGGTTGTCTGAAGCTTTCTTT.